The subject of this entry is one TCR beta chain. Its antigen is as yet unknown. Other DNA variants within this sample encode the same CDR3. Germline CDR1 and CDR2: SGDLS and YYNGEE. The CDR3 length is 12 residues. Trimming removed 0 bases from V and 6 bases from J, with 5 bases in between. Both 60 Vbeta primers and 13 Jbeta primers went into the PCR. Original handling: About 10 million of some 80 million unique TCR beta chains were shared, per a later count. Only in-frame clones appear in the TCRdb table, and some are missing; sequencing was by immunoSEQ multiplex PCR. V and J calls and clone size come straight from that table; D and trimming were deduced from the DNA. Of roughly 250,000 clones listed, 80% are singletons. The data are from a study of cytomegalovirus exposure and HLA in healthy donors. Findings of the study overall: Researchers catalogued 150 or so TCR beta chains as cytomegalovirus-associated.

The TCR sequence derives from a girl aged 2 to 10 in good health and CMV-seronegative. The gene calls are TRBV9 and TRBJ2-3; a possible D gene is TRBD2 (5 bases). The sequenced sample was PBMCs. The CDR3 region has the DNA TGTGCCAGCAGCGTAGCGGGGGATACGCAGTATTTT. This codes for CASSVAGDTQYF.